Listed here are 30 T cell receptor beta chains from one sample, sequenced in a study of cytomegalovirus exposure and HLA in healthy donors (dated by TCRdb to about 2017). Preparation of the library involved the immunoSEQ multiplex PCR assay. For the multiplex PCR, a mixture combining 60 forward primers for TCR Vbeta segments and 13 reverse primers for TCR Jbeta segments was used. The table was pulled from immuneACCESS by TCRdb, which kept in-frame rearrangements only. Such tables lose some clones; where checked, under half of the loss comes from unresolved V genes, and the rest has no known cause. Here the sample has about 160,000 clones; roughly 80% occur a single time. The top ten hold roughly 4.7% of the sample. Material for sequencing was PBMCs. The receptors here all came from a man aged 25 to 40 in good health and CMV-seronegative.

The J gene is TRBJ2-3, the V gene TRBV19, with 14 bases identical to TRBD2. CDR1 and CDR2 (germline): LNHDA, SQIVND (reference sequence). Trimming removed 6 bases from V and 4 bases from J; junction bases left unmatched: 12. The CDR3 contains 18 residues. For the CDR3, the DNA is TGTGCCAGTAGCCAGGGACTAGCGGGAGAGGGGGGCGCAGATACGCAGTATTTT. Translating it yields CASSQGLAGEGGADTQYF.

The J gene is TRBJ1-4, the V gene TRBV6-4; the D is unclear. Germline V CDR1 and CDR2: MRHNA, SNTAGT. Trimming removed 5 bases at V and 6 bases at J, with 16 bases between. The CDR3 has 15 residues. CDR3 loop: CASSPRGFGHEKLFF. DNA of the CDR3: TGTGCCAGCAGTCCCCGGGGATTTGGGCATGAAAAACTGTTTTTT.

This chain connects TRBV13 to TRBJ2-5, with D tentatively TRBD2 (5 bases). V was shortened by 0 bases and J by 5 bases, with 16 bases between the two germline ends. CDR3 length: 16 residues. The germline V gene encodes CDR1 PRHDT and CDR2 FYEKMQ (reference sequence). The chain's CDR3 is CASSLGLIGPGETQYF. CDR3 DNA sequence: TGTGCCAGCAGCTTAGGCCTGATCGGCCCGGGGGAGACCCAGTACTTC.

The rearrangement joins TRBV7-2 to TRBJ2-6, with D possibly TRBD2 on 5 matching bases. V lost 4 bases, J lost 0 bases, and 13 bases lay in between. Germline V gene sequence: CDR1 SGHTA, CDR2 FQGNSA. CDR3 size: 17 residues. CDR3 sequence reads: CASSSFVTSSGANVLTF. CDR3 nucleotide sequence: TGTGCCAGCAGCTCCTTCGTTACTAGCTCTGGGGCCAACGTCCTGACTTTC.

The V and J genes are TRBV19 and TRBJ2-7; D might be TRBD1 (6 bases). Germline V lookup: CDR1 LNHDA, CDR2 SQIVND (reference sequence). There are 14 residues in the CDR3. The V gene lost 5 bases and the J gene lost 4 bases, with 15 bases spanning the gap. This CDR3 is CASSSGVGGYEQYF. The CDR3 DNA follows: TGTGCCAGTAGTTCAGGGGTTGGAGGATACGAGCAGTACTTC.

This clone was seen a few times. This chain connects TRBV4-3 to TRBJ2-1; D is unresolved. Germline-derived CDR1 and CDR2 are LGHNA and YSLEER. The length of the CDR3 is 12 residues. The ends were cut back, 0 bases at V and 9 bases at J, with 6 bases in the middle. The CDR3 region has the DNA TGCGCCAGCAGCCAAGATTTCGGTGAGCAGTTCTTC. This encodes CASSQDFGEQFF.

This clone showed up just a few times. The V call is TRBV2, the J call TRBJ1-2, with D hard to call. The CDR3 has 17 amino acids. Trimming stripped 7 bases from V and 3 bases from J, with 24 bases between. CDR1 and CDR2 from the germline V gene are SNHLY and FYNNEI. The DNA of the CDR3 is TGTGCCAGCATCGAAGGTAGTTGGAGGGCTGGAGACTATGGCTACACCTTC. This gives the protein CASIEGSWRAGDYGYTF.

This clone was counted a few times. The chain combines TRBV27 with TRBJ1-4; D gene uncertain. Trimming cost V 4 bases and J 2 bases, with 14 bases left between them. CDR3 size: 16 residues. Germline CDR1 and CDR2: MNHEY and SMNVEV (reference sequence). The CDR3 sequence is CASSSPRRRTNEKLFF. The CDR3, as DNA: TGTGCCAGCAGTTCACCTAGAAGAAGGACTAATGAAAAACTGTTTTTT. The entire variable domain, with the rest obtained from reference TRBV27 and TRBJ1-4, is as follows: EAQVTQNPRYLITVTGKKLTVTCSQNMNHEYMSWYRQDPGLGLRQIYYSMNVEVTDKGDVPEGYKVSRKEKRNFPLILESPSPNQTSLYFCASSSPRRRTNEKLFFGSGTQLSVL.

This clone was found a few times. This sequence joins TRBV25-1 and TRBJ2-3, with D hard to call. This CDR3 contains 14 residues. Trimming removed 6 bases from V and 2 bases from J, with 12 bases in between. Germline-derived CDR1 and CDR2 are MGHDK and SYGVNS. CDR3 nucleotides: TGTGCCAGCAGCCCTTCTAGTTTCACAGATACGCAGTATTTT. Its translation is CASSPSSFTDTQYF.

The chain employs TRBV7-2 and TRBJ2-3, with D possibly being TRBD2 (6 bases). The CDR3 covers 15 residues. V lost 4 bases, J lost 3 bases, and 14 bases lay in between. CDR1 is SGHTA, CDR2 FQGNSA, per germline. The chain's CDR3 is CASSWDFWGTDTQYF. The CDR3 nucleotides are TGTGCCAGCAGCTGGGACTTCTGGGGAACAGATACGCAGTATTTT.

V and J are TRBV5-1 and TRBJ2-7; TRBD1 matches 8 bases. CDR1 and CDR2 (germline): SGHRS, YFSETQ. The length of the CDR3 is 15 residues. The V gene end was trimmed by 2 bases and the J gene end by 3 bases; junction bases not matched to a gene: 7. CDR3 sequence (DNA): TGCGCCAGCAGCTTAAGACAGGGGAACTACTACGAGCAGTACTTC. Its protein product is CASSLRQGNYYEQYF.

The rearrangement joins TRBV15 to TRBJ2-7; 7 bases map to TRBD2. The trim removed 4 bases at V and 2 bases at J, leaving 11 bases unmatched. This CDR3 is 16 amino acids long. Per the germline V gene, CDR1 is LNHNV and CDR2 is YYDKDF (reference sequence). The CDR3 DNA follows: TGTGCCACCAGCAAAAATCCGGGACTAAACCCCTACGAGCAGTACTTC. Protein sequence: CATSKNPGLNPYEQYF.

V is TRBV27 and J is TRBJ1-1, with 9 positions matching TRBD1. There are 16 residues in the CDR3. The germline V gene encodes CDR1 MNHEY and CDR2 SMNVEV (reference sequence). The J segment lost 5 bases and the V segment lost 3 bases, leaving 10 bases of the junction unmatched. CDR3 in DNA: TGTGCCAGCAGTTTCGGGACAGGGAATTTCGAAACTGAAGCTTTCTTT. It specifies CASSFGTGNFETEAFF.

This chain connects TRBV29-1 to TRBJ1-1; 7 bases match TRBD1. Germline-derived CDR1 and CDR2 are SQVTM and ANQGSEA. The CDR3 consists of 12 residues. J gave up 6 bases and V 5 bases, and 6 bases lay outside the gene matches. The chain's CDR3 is CSVHLGTAEAFF. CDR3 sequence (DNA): TGCAGCGTTCACCTGGGGACAGCTGAAGCTTTCTTT.

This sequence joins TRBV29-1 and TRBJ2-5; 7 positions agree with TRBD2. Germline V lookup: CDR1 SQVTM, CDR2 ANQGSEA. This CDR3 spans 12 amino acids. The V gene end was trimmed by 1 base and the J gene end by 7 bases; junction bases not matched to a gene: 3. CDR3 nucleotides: TGCAGCGTTGAAGGGGGCGGGAGGACCCAGTACTTC. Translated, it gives CSVEGGGRTQYF.

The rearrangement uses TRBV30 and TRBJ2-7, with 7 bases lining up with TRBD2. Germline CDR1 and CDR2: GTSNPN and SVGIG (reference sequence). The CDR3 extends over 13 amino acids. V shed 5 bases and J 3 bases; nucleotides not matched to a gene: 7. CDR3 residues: CAWRSGDYYEQYF. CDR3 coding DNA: TGTGCCTGGCGATCCGGGGACTACTACGAGCAGTACTTC.

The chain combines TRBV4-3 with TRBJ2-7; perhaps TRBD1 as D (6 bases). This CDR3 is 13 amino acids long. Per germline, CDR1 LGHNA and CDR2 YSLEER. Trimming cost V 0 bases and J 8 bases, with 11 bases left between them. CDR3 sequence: CASSQEIRDKQYF. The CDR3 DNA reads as TGCGCCAGCAGCCAAGAGATCCGGGACAAGCAGTACTTC.

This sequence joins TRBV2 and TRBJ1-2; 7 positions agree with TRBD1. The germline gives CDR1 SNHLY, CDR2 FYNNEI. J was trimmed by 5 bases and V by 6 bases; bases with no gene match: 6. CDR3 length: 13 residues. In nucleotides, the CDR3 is TGTGCCAGCAGGGGCACAGGGGCTTATGGCTACACCTTC. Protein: CASRGTGAYGYTF.

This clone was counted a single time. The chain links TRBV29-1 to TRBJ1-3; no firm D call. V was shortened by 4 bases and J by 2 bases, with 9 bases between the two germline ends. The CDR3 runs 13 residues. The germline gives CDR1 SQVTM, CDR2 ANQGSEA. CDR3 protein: CSVALLAGNTIYF. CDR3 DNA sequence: TGCAGCGTTGCACTTTTGGCTGGAAACACCATATATTTT. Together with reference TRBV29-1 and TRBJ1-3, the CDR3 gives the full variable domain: SAVISQKPSRDICQRGTSLTIQCQVDSQVTMMFWYRQQPGQSLTLIATANQGSEATYESGFVIDKFPISRPNLTFSTLTVSNMSPEDSSIYLCSVALLAGNTIYFGEGSWLTVV.

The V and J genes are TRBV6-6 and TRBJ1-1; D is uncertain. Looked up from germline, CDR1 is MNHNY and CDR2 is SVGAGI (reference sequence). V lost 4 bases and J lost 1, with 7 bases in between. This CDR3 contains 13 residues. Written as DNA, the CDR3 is TGTGCCAGCAGTTCGCCCGGGAACACTGAAGCTTTCTTT. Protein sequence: CASSSPGNTEAFF.

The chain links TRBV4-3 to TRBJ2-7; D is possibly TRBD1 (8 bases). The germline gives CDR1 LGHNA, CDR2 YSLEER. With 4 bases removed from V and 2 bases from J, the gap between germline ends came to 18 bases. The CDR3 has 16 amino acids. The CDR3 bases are TGCGCCAGCAGCCTAGGCGCGGGGGACAGGCCCTACGAGCAGTACTTC. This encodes CASSLGAGDRPYEQYF.

CDR3 bases: TGTGCCAGCAATGACAGGGGAGATTACACCTTC. Protein: CASNDRGDYTF. This chain joins TRBV28 and TRBJ1-2; 8 bases map to TRBD1. This CDR3 contains 11 residues. After removal of 7 bases from V and 11 bases from J, the junction contained 6 bases not matched to a gene. Germline V gene data show CDR1 as MDHEN and CDR2 as SYDVKM.

CDR3 nucleotides: TGCGCCAGCAGCTTGTTGGGTGTGACGGGAACCTTCAATGAGCAGTTCTTC. Its translation is CASSLLGVTGTFNEQFF. The rearrangement links TRBV5-1 to TRBJ2-1, with a tentative D call TRBD2 (5 bases). Looked up from germline, CDR1 is SGHRS and CDR2 is YFSETQ. The ends were cut back, 1 base at V and 6 bases at J, with 20 bases in the middle. CDR3 length: 17 residues.

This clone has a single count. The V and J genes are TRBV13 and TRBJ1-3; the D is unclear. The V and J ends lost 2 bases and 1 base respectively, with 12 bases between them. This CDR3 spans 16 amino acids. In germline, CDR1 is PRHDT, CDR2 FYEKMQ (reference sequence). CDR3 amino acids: CASSLSVRRSGNTIYF. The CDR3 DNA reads TGTGCCAGCAGCTTATCGGTCAGGCGTTCTGGAAACACCATATATTTT.

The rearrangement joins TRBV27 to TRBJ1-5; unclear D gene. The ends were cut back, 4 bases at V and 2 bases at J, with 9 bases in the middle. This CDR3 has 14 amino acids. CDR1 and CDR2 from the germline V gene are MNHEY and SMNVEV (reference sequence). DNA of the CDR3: TGTGCCAGCAGTTCTGTCGGTGGCAATCAGCCCCAGCATTTT. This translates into CASSSVGGNQPQHF.

The CDR3 here is CASLSKNIQYF. The CDR3 nucleotides are TGTGCCAGCCTAAGCAAAAACATTCAGTACTTC. This chain uses TRBV19 with TRBJ2-4; D unclear. V lost 9 bases, J lost 3 bases, and 6 bases lay in between. The CDR3 length is 11 residues. The germline gives CDR1 LNHDA, CDR2 SQIVND (reference sequence).

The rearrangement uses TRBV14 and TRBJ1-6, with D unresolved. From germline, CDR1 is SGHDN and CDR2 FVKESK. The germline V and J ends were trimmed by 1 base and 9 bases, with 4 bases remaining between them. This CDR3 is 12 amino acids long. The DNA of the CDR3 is TGTGCCAGCAGCCAAGGGGCTTCACCCCTCCACTTT. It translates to CASSQGASPLHF.

DNA of the CDR3: TGTGCCAGCAGTGGGTTACATGGTACGCAGTATTTT. This gives the protein CASSGLHGTQYF. The rearrangement joins TRBV6-4 to TRBJ2-3; D not resolved. V was cut by 4 bases and J by 8 bases, with 10 bases left in between. This CDR3 comprises 12 residues. The V gene's germline CDR1 is MRHNA and CDR2 SNTAGT.

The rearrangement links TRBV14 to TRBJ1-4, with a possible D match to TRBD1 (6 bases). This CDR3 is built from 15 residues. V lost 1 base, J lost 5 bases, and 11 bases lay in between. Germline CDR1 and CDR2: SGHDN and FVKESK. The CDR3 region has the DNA TGTGCCAGCAGCCAAGCGCGCAGGGGAAATGAAAAACTGTTTTTT. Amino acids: CASSQARRGNEKLFF.

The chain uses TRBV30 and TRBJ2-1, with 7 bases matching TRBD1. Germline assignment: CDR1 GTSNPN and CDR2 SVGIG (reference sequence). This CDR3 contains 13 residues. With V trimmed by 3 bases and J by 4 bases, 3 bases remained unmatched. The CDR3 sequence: CAWRGQPYNEQFF. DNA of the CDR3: TGTGCCTGGAGGGGACAGCCGTACAATGAGCAGTTCTTC.